A single T cell receptor (beta chain) is shown here with its context. Its matching antigen is unknown. These data come from a study of cytomegalovirus exposure and HLA in healthy donors. Findings and caveats of the study: A later analysis reportedly found that, within productive TCRs, an Asian-associated ancestry cluster had fewer N-insertions than the mean observed across the 666 donors. Evidence from a later analysis indicated that most CMV-associated TCR beta chains looked HLA-restricted.

PCR was performed using 60 Vbeta and 13 Jbeta primers. TCRdb's table, derived via immunoSEQ multiplex PCR, lists solely in-frame clones and lacks some. The data hold 80,000 or so clones, with roughly 72% observed a single time. The germline CDR1 and CDR2 sequences are LNHDA and SQIVND (reference sequence). The CDR3 contains 15 residues. V lost 3 bases to trimming and J lost 0 bases; unmatched junction nucleotides: 4. This clonotype was obtained from a man under 40 in good health and CMV-seropositive. This chain links TRBV19 with TRBJ1-1; the match to TRBD1 covers 7 bases. The sequenced sample was PBMCs. CDR3 residues: CASSIRQGLNTEAFF. As DNA, the CDR3 is TGTGCCAGTAGTATCCGACAGGGATTGAACACTGAAGCTTTCTTT.